This T cell receptor (beta chain) was obtained from a study of blood T cell repertoires in COVID-19. Across the study: From T cells, B-cell-depleted T cells, or PBMCs came the material, which was cDNA or gDNA.

The CDR3 loop spans 14 amino acids. Trimming at V came to 6 bases and at J to 6 bases, leaving 9 bases not matched to a gene. Germline V gene lookup returns CDR1 MNHEY and CDR2 SMNVEV (reference sequence). Method: immunoSEQ multiplex PCR; TCRdb's copy keeps in-frame clones and lacks some. Among around 71,000 clones listed, around 85% were seen once. The TCR sequence derives from a man aged 70-80 years with acute or convalescent COVID-19. This chain connects TRBV27 to TRBJ2-3; TRBD2 aligns across 7 bases. Sequencing input: peripheral blood. This CDR3 reads CASSREASQDTQYF. For the CDR3, the DNA is TGTGCCAGCAGCCGGGAGGCCTCACAGGATACGCAGTATTTT.